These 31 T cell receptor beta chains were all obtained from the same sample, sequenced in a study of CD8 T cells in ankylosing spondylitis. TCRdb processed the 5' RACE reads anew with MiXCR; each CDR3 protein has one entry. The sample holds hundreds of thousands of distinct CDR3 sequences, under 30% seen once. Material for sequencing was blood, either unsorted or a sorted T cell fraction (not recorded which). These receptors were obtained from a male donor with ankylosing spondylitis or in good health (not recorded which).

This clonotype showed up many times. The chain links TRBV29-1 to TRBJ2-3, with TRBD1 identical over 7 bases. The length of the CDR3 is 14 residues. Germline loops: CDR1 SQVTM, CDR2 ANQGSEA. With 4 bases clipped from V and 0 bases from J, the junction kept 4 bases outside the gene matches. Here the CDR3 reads CSVAPGQSTDTQYF. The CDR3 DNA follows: TGCAGCGTTGCTCCGGGACAGAGCACAGATACGCAGTATTTT.

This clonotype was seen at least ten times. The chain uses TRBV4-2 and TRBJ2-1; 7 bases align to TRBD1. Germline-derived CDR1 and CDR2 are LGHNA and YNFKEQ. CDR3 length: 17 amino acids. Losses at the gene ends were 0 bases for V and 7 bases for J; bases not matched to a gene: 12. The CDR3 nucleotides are TGTGCCAGCAGCCAAGAGTTAATGGGGACAGTTGGAAATGAGCAGTTCTTC. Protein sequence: CASSQELMGTVGNEQFF.

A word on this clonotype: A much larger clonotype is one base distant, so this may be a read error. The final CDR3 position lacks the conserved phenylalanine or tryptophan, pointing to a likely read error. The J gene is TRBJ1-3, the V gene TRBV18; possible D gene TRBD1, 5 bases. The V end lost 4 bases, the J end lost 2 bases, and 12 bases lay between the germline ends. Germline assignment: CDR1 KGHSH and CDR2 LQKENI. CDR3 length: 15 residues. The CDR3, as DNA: TGTGCCAGCTCACAGAGTACAGGTGCTGGAAACACCATATATGTT. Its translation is CASSQSTGAGNTIYV.

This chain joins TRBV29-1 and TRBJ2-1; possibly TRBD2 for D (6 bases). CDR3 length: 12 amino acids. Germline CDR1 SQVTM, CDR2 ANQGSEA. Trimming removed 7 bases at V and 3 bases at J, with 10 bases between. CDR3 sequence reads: CSAKTSYNEQFF. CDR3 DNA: TGCAGCGCAAAGACTAGCTACAATGAGCAGTTCTTC.

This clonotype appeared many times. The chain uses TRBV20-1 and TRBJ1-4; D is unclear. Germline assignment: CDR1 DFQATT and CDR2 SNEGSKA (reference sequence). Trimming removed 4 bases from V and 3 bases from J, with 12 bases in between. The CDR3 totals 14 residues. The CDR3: CSANTHPPNEKLFF. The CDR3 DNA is TGCAGTGCTAACACGCACCCCCCTAATGAAAAACTGTTTTTT.

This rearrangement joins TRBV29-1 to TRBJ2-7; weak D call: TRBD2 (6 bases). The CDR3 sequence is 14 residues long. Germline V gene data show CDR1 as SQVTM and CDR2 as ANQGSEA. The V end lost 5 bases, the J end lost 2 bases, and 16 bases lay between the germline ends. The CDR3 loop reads CSVTRGDQPYEQYF. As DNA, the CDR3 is TGCAGCGTTACGCGGGGAGACCAACCCTACGAGCAGTACTTC.

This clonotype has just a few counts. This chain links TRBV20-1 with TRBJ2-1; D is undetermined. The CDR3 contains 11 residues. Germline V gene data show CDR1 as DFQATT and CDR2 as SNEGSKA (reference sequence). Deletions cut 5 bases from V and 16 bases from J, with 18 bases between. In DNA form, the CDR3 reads TGCAGTGCTTCTCAACCGGGCCGCGACTTCTTC. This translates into CSASQPGRDFF.

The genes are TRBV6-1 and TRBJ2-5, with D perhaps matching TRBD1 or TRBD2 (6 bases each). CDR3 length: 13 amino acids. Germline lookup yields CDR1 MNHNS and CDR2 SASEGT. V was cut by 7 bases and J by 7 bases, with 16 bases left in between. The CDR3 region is CASNRRGRWTQYF. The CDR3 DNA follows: TGTGCCAGCAATAGGAGGGGGAGGTGGACCCAGTACTTC.

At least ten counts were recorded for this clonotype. Here the CDR3 reads CASSTSWGTDTQYF. DNA for the CDR3: TGTGCCAGCAGCACTAGTTGGGGCACAGATACGCAGTATTTT. The chain carries TRBV6-4 and TRBJ2-3; the D gene is possibly TRBD2 (5 bases). Trimming took off 6 bases at V and 1 base at J, with 11 bases between the two ends. This CDR3 has 14 amino acids. Germline-derived CDR1 and CDR2 are MRHNA and SNTAGT.

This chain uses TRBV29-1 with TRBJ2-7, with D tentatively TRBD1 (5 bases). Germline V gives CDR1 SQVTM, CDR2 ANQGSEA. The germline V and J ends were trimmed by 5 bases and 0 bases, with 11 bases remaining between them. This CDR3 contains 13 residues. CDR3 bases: TGCAGCGTTTTACCGGACAACTCCTACGAGCAGTACTTC. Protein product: CSVLPDNSYEQYF.

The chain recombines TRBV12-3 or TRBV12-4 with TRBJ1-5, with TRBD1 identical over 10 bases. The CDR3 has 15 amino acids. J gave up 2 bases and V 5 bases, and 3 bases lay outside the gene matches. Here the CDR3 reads CASSGTGEGNQPQHF. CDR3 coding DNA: TGTGCCAGCAGTGGGACAGGGGAAGGCAATCAGCCCCAGCATTTT.

CDR3 DNA sequence: TGTGCCAGCAGCTTGGTTAGGGCAGAGCAGTTCTTC. It specifies CASSLVRAEQFF. V gene TRBV5-6 combines with J gene TRBJ2-1; no definite D call. V gave up 0 bases and J gave up 10 bases, with 8 bases separating them. The CDR3 has 12 amino acids. CDR1 and CDR2 (germline): SGHDT, YYEEEE.

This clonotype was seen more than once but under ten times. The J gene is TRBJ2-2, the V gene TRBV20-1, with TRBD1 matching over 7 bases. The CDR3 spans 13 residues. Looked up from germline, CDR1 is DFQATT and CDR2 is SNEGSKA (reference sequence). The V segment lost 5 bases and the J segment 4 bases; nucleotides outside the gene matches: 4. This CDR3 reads CSAVQGITGELFF. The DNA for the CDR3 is TGCAGTGCTGTACAGGGGATCACCGGGGAGCTGTTTTTT.

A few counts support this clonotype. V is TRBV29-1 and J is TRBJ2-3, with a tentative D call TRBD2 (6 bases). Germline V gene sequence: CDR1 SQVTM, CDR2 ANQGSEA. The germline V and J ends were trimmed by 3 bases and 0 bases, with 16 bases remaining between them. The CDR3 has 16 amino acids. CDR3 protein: CSVDSSLATSTDTQYF. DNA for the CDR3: TGCAGCGTTGATTCGTCGCTAGCGACTAGCACAGATACGCAGTATTTT.

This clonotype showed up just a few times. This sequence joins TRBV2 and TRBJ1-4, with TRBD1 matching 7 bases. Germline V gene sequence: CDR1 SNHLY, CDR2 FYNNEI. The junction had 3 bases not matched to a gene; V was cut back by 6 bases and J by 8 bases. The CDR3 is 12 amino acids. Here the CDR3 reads CASSEDREKLFF. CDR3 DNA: TGTGCCAGCAGCGAGGACAGGGAAAAACTGTTTTTT.

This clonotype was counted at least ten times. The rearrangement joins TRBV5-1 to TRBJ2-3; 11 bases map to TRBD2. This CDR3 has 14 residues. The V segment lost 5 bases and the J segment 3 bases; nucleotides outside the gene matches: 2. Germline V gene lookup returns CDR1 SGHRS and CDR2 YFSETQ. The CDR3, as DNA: TGCGCCAGCAGAATAGCGGGAGGGACAGATACGCAGTATTTT. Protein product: CASRIAGGTDTQYF.

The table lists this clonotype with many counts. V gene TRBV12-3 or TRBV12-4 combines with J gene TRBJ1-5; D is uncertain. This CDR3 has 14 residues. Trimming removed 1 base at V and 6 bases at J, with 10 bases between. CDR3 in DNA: TGTGCCAGCAGTTTAGACCAGGTGCTTCAGCCCCAGCATTTT. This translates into CASSLDQVLQPQHF.

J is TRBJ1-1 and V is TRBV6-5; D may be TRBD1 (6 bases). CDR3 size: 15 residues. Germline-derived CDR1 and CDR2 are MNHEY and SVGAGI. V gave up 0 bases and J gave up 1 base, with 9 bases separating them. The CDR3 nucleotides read TGTGCCAGCAGTTACTCGAGGGGGGCGAACACTGAAGCTTTCTTT. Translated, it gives CASSYSRGANTEAFF.

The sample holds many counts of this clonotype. CDR3 nucleotide sequence: TGTGCCATCGGGACTAGCGGTAGCACAGATACGCAGTATTTT. Protein sequence: CAIGTSGSTDTQYF. The V gene is TRBV10-3, the J gene TRBJ2-3; 11 nucleotides line up with TRBD2. J lost 0 bases, V lost 8 bases, and 1 base had no gene match. The V gene's germline CDR1 is ENHRY and CDR2 SYGVKD. The CDR3 contains 14 residues.

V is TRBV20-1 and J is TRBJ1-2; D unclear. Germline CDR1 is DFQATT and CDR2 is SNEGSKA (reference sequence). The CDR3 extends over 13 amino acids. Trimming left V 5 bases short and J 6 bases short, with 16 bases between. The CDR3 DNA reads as TGCAGTGCTGTAGGGTGGGAGTTCGATGGCTACACCTTC. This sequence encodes CSAVGWEFDGYTF.

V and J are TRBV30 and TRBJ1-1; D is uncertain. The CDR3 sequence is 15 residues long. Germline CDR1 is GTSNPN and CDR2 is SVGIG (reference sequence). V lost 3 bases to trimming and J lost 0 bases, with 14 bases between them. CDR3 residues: CAWRSKGGVNTEAFF. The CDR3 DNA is TGTGCCTGGAGAAGCAAGGGTGGGGTGAACACTGAAGCTTTCTTT.

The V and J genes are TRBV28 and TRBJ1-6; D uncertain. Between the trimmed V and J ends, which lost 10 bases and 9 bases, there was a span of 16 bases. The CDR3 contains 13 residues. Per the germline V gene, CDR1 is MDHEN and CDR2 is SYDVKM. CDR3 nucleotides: TGTGCCACCGTTGAGGATTGGGGTTCACCCCTCCACTTT. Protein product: CATVEDWGSPLHF.

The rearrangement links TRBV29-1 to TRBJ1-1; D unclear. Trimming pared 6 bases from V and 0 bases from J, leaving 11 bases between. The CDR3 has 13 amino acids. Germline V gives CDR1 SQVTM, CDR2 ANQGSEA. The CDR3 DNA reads TGCAGCGTGCGAAGGATCGTGAACACTGAAGCTTTCTTT. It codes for CSVRRIVNTEAFF.

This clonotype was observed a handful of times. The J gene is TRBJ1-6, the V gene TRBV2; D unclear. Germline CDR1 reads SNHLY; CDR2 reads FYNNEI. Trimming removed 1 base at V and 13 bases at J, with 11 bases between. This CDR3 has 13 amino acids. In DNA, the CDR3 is TGTGCCAGCAGTGAAGAGCTGCGGCGTCCCCTCCACTTT. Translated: CASSEELRRPLHF.

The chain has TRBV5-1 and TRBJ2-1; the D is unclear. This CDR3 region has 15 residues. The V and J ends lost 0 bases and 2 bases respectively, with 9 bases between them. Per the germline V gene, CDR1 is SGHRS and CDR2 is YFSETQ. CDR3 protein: CASSLGLQTYNEQFF. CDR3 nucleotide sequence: TGCGCCAGCAGCTTGGGGCTACAAACCTACAATGAGCAGTTCTTC.

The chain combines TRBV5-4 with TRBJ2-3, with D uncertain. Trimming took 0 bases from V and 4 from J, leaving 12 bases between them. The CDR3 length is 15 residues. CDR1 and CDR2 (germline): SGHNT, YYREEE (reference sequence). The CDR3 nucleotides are TGTGCCAGCAGCTTGGAGTTTCGCAGATCAGATACGCAGTATTTT. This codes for CASSLEFRRSDTQYF.

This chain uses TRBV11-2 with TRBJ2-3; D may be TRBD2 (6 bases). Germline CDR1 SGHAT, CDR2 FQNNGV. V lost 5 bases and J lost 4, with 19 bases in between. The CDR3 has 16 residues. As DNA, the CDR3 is TGTGCCAGCAGCCCGCGGGACCCCGGCCCCGCAGATACGCAGTATTTT. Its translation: CASSPRDPGPADTQYF.

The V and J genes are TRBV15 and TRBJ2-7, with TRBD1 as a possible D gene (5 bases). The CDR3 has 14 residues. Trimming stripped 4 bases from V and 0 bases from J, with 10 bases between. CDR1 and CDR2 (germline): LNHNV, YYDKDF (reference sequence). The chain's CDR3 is CATSTRTFSYEQYF. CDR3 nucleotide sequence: TGTGCCACCAGCACCAGGACATTCTCCTACGAGCAGTACTTC.

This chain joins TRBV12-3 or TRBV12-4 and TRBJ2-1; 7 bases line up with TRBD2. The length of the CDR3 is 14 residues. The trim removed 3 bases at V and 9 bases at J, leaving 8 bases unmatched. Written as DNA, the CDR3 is TGTGCCAGCAGTTTTATGGGAGGGAAAGGTGAGCAGTTCTTC. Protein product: CASSFMGGKGEQFF.

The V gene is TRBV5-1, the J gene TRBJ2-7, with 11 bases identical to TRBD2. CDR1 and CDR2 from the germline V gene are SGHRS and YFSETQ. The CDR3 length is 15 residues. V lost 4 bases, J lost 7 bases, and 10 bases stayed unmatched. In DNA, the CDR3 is TGCGCCAGCAGCCTAGCTACTAGCGGGGGTCGGGAGCAGTACTTC. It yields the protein CASSLATSGGREQYF. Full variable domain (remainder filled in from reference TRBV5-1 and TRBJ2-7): KAGVTQTPRYLIKTRGQQVTLSCSPISGHRSVSWYQQTPGQGLQFLFEYFSETQRNKGNFPGRFSGRQFSNSRSEMNVSTLELGDSALYLCASSLATSGGREQYFGPGTRLTVT.

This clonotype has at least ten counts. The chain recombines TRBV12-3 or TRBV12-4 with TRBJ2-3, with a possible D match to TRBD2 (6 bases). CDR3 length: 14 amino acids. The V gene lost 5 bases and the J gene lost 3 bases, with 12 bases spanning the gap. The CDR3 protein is CASSREDQTDTQYF. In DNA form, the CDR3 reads TGTGCCAGCAGTAGGGAGGACCAAACAGATACGCAGTATTTT.